The following is a T cell receptor beta chain sequence with its context. V shed 5 bases and J 6 bases; nucleotides not matched to a gene: 3. Germline CDR1 reads MNHEY; CDR2 reads SMNVEV (reference sequence). This CDR3 comprises 15 residues. The method was immunoSEQ multiplex PCR; TCRdb's version includes in-frame clones alone and lacks a portion of them. The sample contains about 200,000 clones, nearly 90% of which appear only once. This sample is drawn from a study of blood T cell repertoires in COVID-19. Overall study context: Samples of COVID-19 (acute and convalescent) were obtained from the United States, Italy and Spain.

The study drew participants aged roughly 18 to 89 years from 20 to 30 US areas. Cohorts were determined from participant-reported clinical history. The J gene is TRBJ2-2, the V gene TRBV27; 13 nucleotides agree with TRBD2. The receptor was derived from a woman aged 40 to 49 with acute COVID-19. Source material: PBMCs or T cells enriched from blood (not recorded which). The CDR3 sequence is CASSRLAGGPGELFF. In nucleotides, the CDR3 is TGTGCCAGCAGTCGACTAGCGGGAGGCCCCGGGGAGCTGTTTTTT.